This T cell receptor beta chain was obtained from a study of metastatic and nonmetastatic thyroid tumors. V lost 5 bases and J lost 0, with 12 bases in between. The CDR3 is made up of 15 amino acids. The germline CDR1 and CDR2 sequences are MNHEY and SMNVEV (reference sequence). TCRdb re-analyzed the PCR reads using MiXCR. Among about 7,300 clones listed, roughly 3% were seen once. Before thyroid surgery, none of the patients had received any treatment. This clone qualifies as medium-sized. The gene calls are TRBV27 and TRBJ2-3; TRBD1 might be the D (6 bases). The sample consisted of tumor tissue. This receptor was taken from a female donor with papillary thyroid cancer or a benign thyroid nodule (not recorded which). Some clones in this sample may be carry-over from other donors' samples. The CDR3 DNA reads TGTGCCAGCAGTATCCGGGACAAAAGCACAGATACGCAGTATTTT. It specifies CASSIRDKSTDTQYF.